These 6 T cell receptor beta chains came from one sample sequenced in a study of blood T cells in healthy people across ages. Sample-barcoded 5' priming and a J-beta primer mix drove a second PCR of roughly 7 to 11 cycles. TCRdb reanalysed the 5' RACE reads using MiXCR and keeps one entry per CDR3 protein. The profile shows 700,000 or so distinct CDR3 sequences, 22% of them singletons. The sequencing sample was made of blood. These receptors originate from a man aged 70 or older in good health.

In its sample, this clonotype was seen a few times. This chain links TRBV6-6 with TRBJ2-5, with D possibly TRBD1 on 6 matching bases. The CDR3 has 15 residues. V gave up 5 bases and J gave up 0 bases, with 13 bases separating them. CDR1 is MNHNY, CDR2 SVGAGI, per germline (reference sequence). This chain's CDR3 is CASSDHRANQETQYF. The CDR3 nucleotides are TGTGCCAGCAGTGACCACAGGGCCAACCAAGAGACCCAGTACTTC.

The V and J genes are TRBV25-1 and TRBJ2-5; the match to TRBD1 covers 7 bases. V lost 4 bases and J lost 4; bases outside the gene matches: 6. Per the germline V gene, CDR1 is MGHDK and CDR2 is SYGVNS. This CDR3 region has 14 residues. The CDR3 DNA is TGTGCCAGCAGTGCGGCAAGGGGGCGAGAGACCCAGTACTTC. This gives the protein CASSAARGRETQYF.

This clonotype was picked up a small number of times. V gene TRBV29-1 combines with J gene TRBJ2-3, with a weak D call TRBD1 (5 bases). Trimming shortened V by 1 base and J by 0 bases, and 14 bases separated the two germline ends. The CDR3 loop spans 16 amino acids. From germline, CDR1 is SQVTM and CDR2 ANQGSEA. This CDR3 is CSVEGWTSSSTDTQYF. In DNA form, the CDR3 reads TGCAGCGTTGAAGGTTGGACATCCTCAAGCACAGATACGCAGTATTTT.

This clonotype was seen a few times. This chain uses TRBV20-1 with TRBJ2-3; 10 bases are shared with TRBD2. CDR3 length: 16 amino acids. Per germline, CDR1 DFQATT and CDR2 SNEGSKA (reference sequence). J gave up 2 bases and V 7 bases, and 12 bases lay outside the gene matches. The CDR3 DNA reads as TGCAGTGTTCTAAGGCCTAGCGGGAGTAACACAGATACGCAGTATTTT. Encoded protein: CSVLRPSGSNTDTQYF.

This clonotype was observed once. The gene calls are TRBV20-1 and TRBJ1-5, with D tentatively TRBD1 (5 bases). Germline V gene sequence: CDR1 DFQATT, CDR2 SNEGSKA (reference sequence). Trimming removed 0 bases at V and 9 bases at J, with 21 bases between. The CDR3 covers 16 residues. CDR3 DNA sequence: TGCAGTGCTAGAGATAGCCCGCCGGGGCCGCCGAGGCCCCAGCATTTT. It translates to CSARDSPPGPPRPQHF.

This clonotype was observed a few times. CDR3 loop: CSVVTSAEETQYF. As DNA, the CDR3 is TGCAGCGTTGTCACTAGCGCTGAAGAGACCCAGTACTTC. The chain carries TRBV29-1 and TRBJ2-5, with 7 bases fitting TRBD2. The CDR3 runs 13 residues. The trim removed 4 bases at V and 3 bases at J, leaving 5 bases unmatched. Per germline, CDR1 SQVTM and CDR2 ANQGSEA.